These 15 T cell receptor beta chains originate from one sample sequenced in a study of T cell responses to AZD1222 COVID-19 vaccine. Only in-frame clones appear in the TCRdb table, and some are missing; sequencing was by immunoSEQ multiplex PCR. Here the sample spans some 120,000 clones, approximately 85% being singletons. Sequences were derived from peripheral blood, sampled on day 0 of AZD1222 vaccination. Receptors originate from an adult in good health.

The gene calls are TRBV29-1 and TRBJ2-5; D is ambiguous. V was clipped by 3 bases and J by 4 bases, with 12 bases between them. The CDR3 contains 13 residues. CDR1 and CDR2 (germline): SQVTM, ANQGSEA. The CDR3 DNA sequence: TGCAGCGTTGAGCCGGGTACCCGAGAGACCCAGTACTTC. It codes for CSVEPGTRETQYF.

V usage is TRBV6-1 and J usage is TRBJ1-5; the match to TRBD1 covers 8 bases. The J segment lost 4 bases and the V segment lost 1 base, leaving 6 bases of the junction unmatched. The CDR3 covers 16 residues. CDR1 is MNHNS and CDR2 is SASEGT in the germline V gene. The CDR3: CASSEGRTGPNQPQHF. CDR3 nucleotide sequence: TGTGCCAGCAGTGAAGGGAGGACAGGGCCTAATCAGCCCCAGCATTTT.

The V call is TRBV6-5, the J call TRBJ2-2; D ambiguous. Per the germline V gene, CDR1 is MNHEY and CDR2 is SVGAGI. V lost 2 bases to trimming and J lost 2 bases, with 3 bases between them. CDR3 size: 13 residues. CDR3: CASSYQNTGELFF. Written as DNA, the CDR3 is TGTGCCAGCAGTTACCAAAACACCGGGGAGCTGTTTTTT.

In DNA, the CDR3 is TGTGCCAGCGTCTGGCGGAGCCCTAGCACAGATACGCAGTATTTT. This translates into CASVWRSPSTDTQYF. The gene calls are TRBV27 and TRBJ2-3; no definite D call. There are 15 residues in the CDR3. Germline V CDR1 and CDR2: MNHEY, SMNVEV (reference sequence). V lost 8 bases, J lost 0 bases, and 15 bases lay in between.

J is TRBJ2-3 and V is TRBV6-2 or TRBV6-3; TRBD1 aligns across 7 bases. Unmatched junction bases numbered 7, after V lost 4 bases and J lost 3 bases. Germline CDR1 is MNHEY and CDR2 is SVGEGT. The CDR3 spans 15 residues. CDR3 sequence reads: CASSSRGRGTDTQYF. Here the CDR3 DNA reads TGTGCCAGCAGTTCTAGGGGGCGAGGAACAGATACGCAGTATTTT.

This chain uses TRBV5-1 with TRBJ1-3, with 7 positions matching TRBD1. V shed 0 bases and J 1 base; nucleotides not matched to a gene: 7. The CDR3 covers 17 residues. The germline gives CDR1 SGHRS, CDR2 YFSETQ. The CDR3 DNA reads TGCGCCAGCAGCTTGGGCGACAGGGTGGGGTCTGGAAACACCATATATTTT. Translating it yields CASSLGDRVGSGNTIYF.

This clone was observed a single time. The chain combines TRBV28 with TRBJ1-2; D perhaps matches TRBD1 (5 bases). Per the germline V gene, CDR1 is MDHEN and CDR2 is SYDVKM. V was trimmed by 2 bases and J by 8 bases, leaving 12 bases between them. This CDR3 has 13 amino acids. This CDR3 reads CASSLGQVSGYTF. CDR3 bases: TGTGCCAGCAGTTTAGGACAAGTTTCCGGCTACACCTTC.

This clone occurred once. The rearrangement joins TRBV6-1 to TRBJ2-2, with TRBD2 identical over 9 bases. Trimming took 1 base from V and 4 from J; bases not matched to a gene: 4. Germline V gene sequence: CDR1 MNHNS, CDR2 SASEGT. This CDR3 region has 16 residues. Here the CDR3 reads CASSEGSGGRTGELFF. CDR3 bases: TGTGCCAGCAGTGAAGGGAGCGGGGGGCGCACCGGGGAGCTGTTTTTT.

The chain couples TRBV6-2 or TRBV6-3 to TRBJ2-1, with 11 bases identical to TRBD1. Per the germline V gene, CDR1 is MNHEY and CDR2 is SVGEGT. This CDR3 region has 12 residues. The V segment lost 6 bases and the J segment 15 bases; nucleotides outside the gene matches: 7. The DNA for the CDR3 is TGTGCCAGCAGCAAACAGGACAGGGGGCTGTTCTTC. It is translated as CASSKQDRGLFF.

A single count supports this clone. This chain connects TRBV5-1 to TRBJ2-5; D gene unclear. This CDR3 spans 15 amino acids. Trimming removed 0 bases at V and 2 bases at J, with 11 bases between. The germline V gene encodes CDR1 SGHRS and CDR2 YFSETQ. CDR3 bases: TGCGCCAGCAGCTTGGGTCTTGGACCACAAGAGACCCAGTACTTC. The encoded protein is CASSLGLGPQETQYF.

The chain links TRBV6-6 to TRBJ1-5, with D unresolved. This CDR3 is built from 11 residues. Germline-derived CDR1 and CDR2 are MNHNY and SVGAGI (reference sequence). V was pared by 5 bases and J by 6 bases, with 5 bases between. In DNA, the CDR3 is TGTGCCAGCAGTAACCTTCAGCCCCAGCATTTT. Translated: CASSNLQPQHF.

This clone was observed a single time. The chain uses TRBV7-8 and TRBJ1-1; 9 bases map to TRBD1. The CDR3 has 15 residues. Germline loops: CDR1 SGHVS, CDR2 FQNEAQ. V was pared by 4 bases and J by 5 bases, with 8 bases of the junction left unmatched. This chain's CDR3 is CASSSRTGAGTEAFF. For the CDR3, the DNA is TGTGCCAGCAGCTCAAGGACAGGGGCGGGTACTGAAGCTTTCTTT.

The chain recombines TRBV24-1 with TRBJ2-2; D gene unclear. The germline CDR1 and CDR2 sequences are KGHDR and SFDVKD. The V end lost 6 bases, the J end lost 3 bases, and 4 bases lay between the germline ends. The CDR3 is made up of 12 amino acids. CDR3 loop: CATSKDTGELFF. The CDR3 nucleotides are TGTGCCACCAGTAAGGACACCGGGGAGCTGTTTTTT.

This clone was recorded a few times. The V gene is TRBV27, the J gene TRBJ1-1; D is perhaps TRBD1 (6 bases). Germline V gene data show CDR1 as MNHEY and CDR2 as SMNVEV (reference sequence). V gave up 0 bases and J gave up 2 bases, with 16 bases separating them. This CDR3 comprises 17 residues. In nucleotides, the CDR3 is TGTGCCAGCAGTTTATCGAATCGGAGGGGGTCAAACACTGAAGCTTTCTTT. Protein sequence: CASSLSNRRGSNTEAFF.

V and J are TRBV3-1 (or the pseudogene TRBV3-2) and TRBJ2-1; 9 positions agree with TRBD2. The CDR3 is 17 residues long. J was trimmed by 6 bases and V by 6 bases; bases with no gene match: 15. Per the germline V gene, CDR1 is LGHDT and CDR2 is YNNKEL (reference sequence). This CDR3 reads CASSRLGTSKTRNEQFF. CDR3 nucleotide sequence: TGTGCCAGCAGTCGGCTCGGGACTAGCAAGACACGCAATGAGCAGTTCTTC.